The 26 T cell receptor beta chains below all came from one sample that was sequenced in a study of monozygotic twins with inflammatory bowel disease. No DNA is given; TCRdb re-called the 5' RACE reads and lists each CDR3 protein once. The ten most abundant clones cover roughly 2.4% of a sample with under 200,000 distinct CDR3 sequences. What was sequenced was blood. These receptors all stem from a human donor with ulcerative colitis or Crohn's disease, or a healthy co-twin of an affected twin (not recorded which).

The chain is built from TRBV27 and TRBJ2-7; no DNA is available, so the TRBD1 call from TCRdb remains unchecked. The CDR3 is 14 amino acids. Germline CDR1 and CDR2: MNHEY and SMNVEV (reference sequence). The CDR3 protein is CASSFGAGYYEQYF.

The chain joins TRBV3-1 to TRBJ1-2; as DNA is missing, the TRBD1 call by TCRdb cannot be tested. The CDR3 sequence is 17 residues long. CDR1 LGHDT and CDR2 YNNKEL come from the germline V gene (reference sequence). The CDR3 loop is CASSRSGWTGGLNGYTF. Full variable domain (outside the CDR3, taken from reference TRBV3-1 and TRBJ1-2): DTAVSQTPKYLVTQMGNDKSIKCEQNLGHDTMYWYKQDSKKFLKIMFSYNNKELIINETVPNRFSPKSPDKAHLNLHINSLELGDSAVYFCASSRSGWTGGLNGYTFGSGTRLTVV.

The J gene is TRBJ1-1, the V gene TRBV5-1; TCRdb designates TRBD1, a call that cannot be tested without DNA. CDR3 size: 14 residues. The germline CDR1 and CDR2 sequences are SGHRS and YFSETQ. CDR3 loop: CASGRDRLNTEAFF.

The CDR3 protein is CASSPAGTGQDTQYF. The chain joins TRBV5-1 to TRBJ2-3; there is no DNA to check the TCRdb D call of TRBD1. Germline CDR1 reads SGHRS; CDR2 reads YFSETQ. There are 15 residues in the CDR3. The whole variable domain, remainder taken from reference TRBV5-1 and TRBJ2-3, is KAGVTQTPRYLIKTRGQQVTLSCSPISGHRSVSWYQQTPGQGLQFLFEYFSETQRNKGNFPGRFSGRQFSNSRSEMNVSTLELGDSALYLCASSPAGTGQDTQYFGPGTRLTVL.

J is TRBJ2-4 and V is TRBV20-1. Germline V gene sequence: CDR1 DFQATT, CDR2 SNEGSKA (reference sequence). The CDR3 extends over 15 amino acids. CDR3 in amino acids: CSAEEQILAKNIQYF.

The chain combines TRBV6-1 with TRBJ2-2; TCRdb selects TRBD1, and the lack of DNA leaves this call unchecked. Per the germline V gene, CDR1 is MNHNS and CDR2 is SASEGT. This CDR3 spans 14 amino acids. The chain's CDR3 is CASGGGESSGELFF.

The chain carries TRBV12-3 or TRBV12-4 and TRBJ1-5; TCRdb selects TRBD1, and the lack of DNA leaves this call unchecked. CDR3 length equals 15 residues. CDR3 amino acids: CASSHRDRGNQPQHF.

V and J are TRBV7-2 and TRBJ1-1. The CDR3 length is 14 residues. Germline loops: CDR1 SGHTA, CDR2 FQGNSA. The CDR3 is CASSLQWGEDEAFF.

The CDR3 region is CASSYSSGSYEQYF. The chain couples TRBV6-5 to TRBJ2-7. Germline values: CDR1 MNHEY, CDR2 SVGAGI. This CDR3 has 14 residues.

The chain has TRBV11-2 and TRBJ2-3; without DNA, the TCRdb call of TRBD2 cannot be checked. The length of the CDR3 is 15 residues. Per germline, CDR1 SGHAT and CDR2 FQNNGV. The CDR3 protein is CASSPPGLARDTQYF.

The gene calls are TRBV5-4 and TRBJ1-2; checking the TCRdb D call of TRBD1 is not possible without DNA. The CDR3 contains 19 residues. Germline CDR1 is SGHNT and CDR2 is YYREEE (reference sequence). The CDR3: CASSLRTLRDRTQTYGYTF.

The chain couples TRBV27 to TRBJ1-1; TCRdb designates TRBD1, a call that cannot be tested without DNA. The CDR3 loop spans 14 amino acids. Germline CDR1 reads MNHEY; CDR2 reads SMNVEV (reference sequence). This CDR3 reads CASSSLDRYTEAFF.

The V gene is TRBV12-3 or TRBV12-4, the J gene TRBJ1-6; TCRdb's D call, TRBD1, is unchecked because there is no DNA. The CDR3 has 15 residues. The CDR3 is CASSGSTGWNSPLHF.

The rearrangement links TRBV10-3 to TRBJ2-3; checking the TCRdb D call of TRBD2 is not possible without DNA. The CDR3 covers 17 residues. Germline V lookup: CDR1 ENHRY, CDR2 SYGVKD. CDR3 loop: CAISRTSGEMGTDTQYF.

This chain's CDR3 is CASRARTASTDTQYF. This chain joins TRBV2 and TRBJ2-3; the TCRdb D gene call, TRBD1, has no DNA to confirm it. CDR1 and CDR2 (germline): SNHLY, FYNNEI. The CDR3 has 15 residues.

The chain uses TRBV18 and TRBJ2-4. Germline CDR1 and CDR2: KGHSH and LQKENI. The CDR3 contains 15 residues. The chain's CDR3 is CASSPYQDRGNIQYF.

The chain employs TRBV27 and TRBJ1-2. The CDR3 loop spans 12 amino acids. The germline CDR1 and CDR2 sequences are MNHEY and SMNVEV (reference sequence). The CDR3 loop reads CASSLKGYGYTF.

V usage is TRBV19 and J usage is TRBJ2-1; TCRdb lists TRBD2, though no DNA is available to test this call. Germline lookup yields CDR1 LNHDA and CDR2 SQIVND (reference sequence). The CDR3 totals 14 residues. The CDR3 protein is CASSHFPIYNEQFF.

V gene TRBV18 combines with J gene TRBJ2-2. The germline V gene encodes CDR1 KGHSH and CDR2 LQKENI. This CDR3 is built from 16 residues. CDR3 amino acids: CASSPGQSEYAGELFF.

The CDR3 region is CASSQAGGPSDTQYF. V and J are TRBV4-3 and TRBJ2-3; the D call of TRBD2 rests on TCRdb alone, since no DNA is present to check it. This CDR3 spans 15 amino acids. Germline CDR1 LGHNA, CDR2 YSLEER.

The rearrangement uses TRBV9 and TRBJ2-2; the TRBD1 assignment by TCRdb is unverifiable without DNA. The V gene's germline CDR1 is SGDLS and CDR2 YYNGEE. CDR3 length: 15 amino acids. CDR3 loop: CATSPDRGDTGELFF. Looking up the rest from reference TRBV9 and TRBJ2-2 gives the full variable domain: DSGVTQTPKHLITATGQRVTLRCSPRSGDLSVYWYQQSLDQGLQFLIQYYNGEERAKGNILERFSAQQFPDLHSELNLSSLELGDSALYFCATSPDRGDTGELFFGEGSRLTVL.

J is TRBJ2-7 and V is TRBV29-1; with no DNA, the TCRdb D assignment of TRBD1 cannot be verified. This CDR3 comprises 13 residues. Germline values: CDR1 SQVTM, CDR2 ANQGSEA. The CDR3 spells CSVEEGGDGEQYF.

The chain couples TRBV12-3 or TRBV12-4 to TRBJ1-1. The CDR3 is 12 residues long. CDR3 in amino acids: CASSLASTEAFF.

V usage is TRBV5-1 and J usage is TRBJ2-3; TCRdb indicates TRBD2, and absent DNA this call remains unverified. The CDR3 has 15 amino acids. CDR1 SGHRS and CDR2 YFSETQ come from the germline V gene. CDR3 sequence reads: CASSPEDPWADTQYF.

The chain couples TRBV18 to TRBJ2-1; as DNA is missing, the TRBD1 call by TCRdb cannot be tested. The CDR3 covers 14 residues. The germline V gene has CDR1 KGHSH and CDR2 LQKENI. The CDR3 loop is CASSPMGQGHEQFF.

The V call is TRBV19, the J call TRBJ2-3; with no DNA, the TCRdb D assignment of TRBD1 cannot be verified. The CDR3 extends over 14 amino acids. Germline CDR1 and CDR2: LNHDA and SQIVND (reference sequence). The CDR3 loop is CASSLDSGTDTQYF.